This T cell receptor (beta chain) was observed in a study of control samples from healthy donors and cancer patients. The CDR3 loop spans 13 amino acids. V shed 6 bases, J shed 9 bases, and the junction held 9 bases outside the gene matches. CDR1 and CDR2 from the germline V gene are MDHEN and SYDVKM. Data came from immunoSEQ multiplex PCR; TCRdb stores just in-frame clones and leaves some out. The table records about 160,000 clones, roughly 90% of them present only once. V gene TRBV28 combines with J gene TRBJ1-1; 8 nucleotides align to TRBD1. The TCR comes from a man in his thirties or forties in good health. Source material: blood. CDR3 sequence reads: CASSSGDRPKAFF. In nucleotides, the CDR3 is TGTGCCAGCAGCTCCGGGGACAGGCCAAAAGCTTTCTTT.